These 4 T cell receptor beta chains share one sample of origin, sequenced in a study of T cells in Graves' hyperthyroidism and ophthalmopathy. Amplification yielded TCR beta CDR3 regions, with RNA transcripts as the source. HTBI primers were used for first-round RT-PCR of the TCR CDR3. Each CDR3 protein is one row after TCRdb ran MiXCR on the multiplex PCR reads. The table includes 650,000 to 750,000 distinct CDR3 sequences, about 14% detected once. Sequenced: blood. The receptors were gathered from a woman under 30 with Graves' hyperthyroidism.

This clonotype was seen many times. The J gene is TRBJ2-7, the V gene TRBV5-6; tentative D call: TRBD1 (7 bases). Germline V gene sequence: CDR1 SGHDT, CDR2 YYEEEE. The length of the CDR3 is 12 residues. Trimming took off 3 bases at V and 9 bases at J, with 13 bases between the two ends. CDR3 sequence: CASSWGDSVQYF. CDR3 coding DNA: TGTGCCAGCAGCTGGGGGGACAGCGTGCAGTACTTC.

In its sample, this clonotype was seen a few times. The CDR3 DNA reads as TGTGCCAGCGCCGGGACTAGCGGGAGTGGCAACACCGGGGAGCTGTTTTTT. This gives the protein CASAGTSGSGNTGELFF. V gene TRBV27 combines with J gene TRBJ2-2; 14 bases are shared with TRBD2. Trimming cost V 8 bases and J 2 bases; bases outside gene matches: 7. Germline loops: CDR1 MNHEY, CDR2 SMNVEV (reference sequence). This CDR3 contains 17 residues.

The chain recombines TRBV12-3 or TRBV12-4 with TRBJ2-6, with 14 bases matching TRBD2. The J segment lost 3 bases and the V segment lost 4 bases, leaving 17 bases of the junction unmatched. The CDR3 has 22 amino acids. CDR3 protein: CASSSRLAGGPTELFGANVLTF. CDR3 bases: TGTGCCAGCAGTTCACGACTAGCGGGAGGGCCTACCGAACTTTTTGGGGCCAACGTCCTGACTTTC.

This clonotype was counted a few times. The gene calls are TRBV27 and TRBJ1-4; 7 nucleotides match TRBD1. Trimming at V came to 5 bases and at J to 0 bases, leaving 6 bases not matched to a gene. CDR3 size: 16 residues. Germline loops: CDR1 MNHEY, CDR2 SMNVEV (reference sequence). The CDR3 reads CASSQGTVATNEKLFF. As DNA, the CDR3 is TGTGCCAGCAGTCAAGGGACAGTTGCAACTAATGAAAAACTGTTTTTT. Complete variable domain (other parts from reference TRBV27 and TRBJ1-4): EAQVTQNPRYLITVTGKKLTVTCSQNMNHEYMSWYRQDPGLGLRQIYYSMNVEVTDKGDVPEGYKVSRKEKRNFPLILESPSPNQTSLYFCASSQGTVATNEKLFFGSGTQLSVL.